This T cell receptor (beta chain) came from a study of response to subunit inactivated influenza vaccine. General study findings and limits: New T cells are recruited in small numbers by each seasonal influenza vaccination, according to the authors' suggestion.

Each CDR3 protein gets one entry after TCRdb re-called the RT-PCR reads with MiXCR. The sample gives more than 500,000 distinct CDR3 sequences, approximately 10% of which show up once; more than 9.5% is in the top ten. This clonotype was counted at least ten times. No antigen is known for it. The sample was also reused in another study, on T cells expressing NK-cell markers. As reported in that work: For TCR beta, cDNA was produced by 5'RACE template switching with UMIs. Sorted CD3+CD56+NKG2C+, CD3+CD56+NKG2C- and CD3+CD56-NKG2C+ T-cell subsets were beta-chain profiled. Researchers report these clonotypes also headed the CD3+CD56-NKG2C+ fraction in a handful of donors.

The source material was PBMCs from blood, sampled on the day of vaccination. The origin of this receptor is a man in his fifties who received an inactivated influenza vaccine.

CDR3 protein: CSARAHGTYEQYF. CDR3 nucleotides: TGCAGTGCTAGAGCCCACGGAACCTACGAGCAGTACTTC. This rearrangement joins TRBV20-1 to TRBJ2-7, with D unresolved. The CDR3 contains 13 residues. Germline values: CDR1 DFQATT, CDR2 SNEGSKA (reference sequence). V lost 1 base and J 2 bases, leaving 9 bases between the germline ends.